This T cell receptor beta chain comes out of a study of CD8 T cells in Susac syndrome. cDNA came from roughly 0.5 to 1 ug RNA primed by random hexamers. immunoSEQ multiplex PCR amplified TCR beta CDR3 across 54 Vbeta, 13 Jbeta. TCRdb reprocessed the immunoSEQ multiplex PCR reads with MiXCR, giving one entry per CDR3 protein. In the table there are over 80,000 distinct CDR3 sequences, approximately 95% of which are singletons. Study-level findings and limits: A relatively small number of individuals underwent TCR sequencing and HLA analysis.

About this clonotype: The antigen is unknown.

The authors sequenced TCR beta from blood CD8+ and CD4+ T cells. Each Susac syndrome patient had definite or probable disease by recently defined criteria. Sequencing was carried out using CD8+ T cells from PBMCs. This sequence was found in a human donor with Susac syndrome.

The DNA for the CDR3 is TGTGCCAGCAGCCAGTCCTACAGGGACCCGCTTAATAGCAATCAGCCCCAGCATTTT. Translating gives CASSQSYRDPLNSNQPQHF. This rearrangement joins TRBV6-1 to TRBJ1-5; D perhaps matches TRBD1 (6 bases). Germline V gene lookup returns CDR1 MNHNS and CDR2 SASEGT. CDR3 length equals 19 residues. V was trimmed by 6 bases and J by 0 bases, leaving 24 bases between them.